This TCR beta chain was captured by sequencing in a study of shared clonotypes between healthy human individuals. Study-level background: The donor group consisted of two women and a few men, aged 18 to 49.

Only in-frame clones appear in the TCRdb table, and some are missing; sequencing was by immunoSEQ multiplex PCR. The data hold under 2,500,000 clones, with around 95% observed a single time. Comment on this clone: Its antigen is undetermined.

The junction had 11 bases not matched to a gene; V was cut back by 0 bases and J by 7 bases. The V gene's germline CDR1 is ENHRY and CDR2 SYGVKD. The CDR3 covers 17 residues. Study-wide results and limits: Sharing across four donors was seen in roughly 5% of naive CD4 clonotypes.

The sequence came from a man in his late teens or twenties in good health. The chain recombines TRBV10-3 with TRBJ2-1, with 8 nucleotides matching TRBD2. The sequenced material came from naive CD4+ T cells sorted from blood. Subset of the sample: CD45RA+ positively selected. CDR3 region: CAISESVSSGNKNEQFF. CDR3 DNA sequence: TGTGCCATCAGTGAGTCCGTAAGTAGCGGGAATAAGAATGAGCAGTTCTTC.